Each of the 2 T cell receptor beta chains below was sequenced from the same sample in a study of Graves' ophthalmopathy and Graves' hyperthyroidism. CDR3 regions of TCR beta were amplified from RNA transcripts. In the first round, RT-PCR was carried out with HTBI primers, and a multiplex PCR formed the second round. TCRdb reprocessed the multiplex PCR reads with MiXCR, giving one entry per CDR3 protein. The sample gives about 180,000 distinct CDR3 sequences, under 40% of which show up once; under 7% is in the top ten. Sequenced: peripheral blood. Every receptor here comes from a woman aged 40 to 50 with Graves' ophthalmopathy.

This clonotype was counted many times. The chain recombines TRBV12-3 or TRBV12-4 with TRBJ2-5; 8 bases line up with TRBD2. Trimming removed 6 bases from V and 2 bases from J; junction bases left unmatched: 2. The CDR3 runs to 13 residues. CDR3 loop: CASSGTSQETQYF. In DNA form, the CDR3 reads TGTGCCAGCAGCGGGACTAGTCAAGAGACCCAGTACTTC.

The CDR3 nucleotides are TGTGCCAGCAGCTTACAGGGGGCAGGGGTGAACACTGAAGCTTTCTTT. It translates to CASSLQGAGVNTEAFF. The rearrangement joins TRBV11-1 to TRBJ1-1; 8 bases agree with TRBD1. Germline assignment: CDR1 SGHAT and CDR2 FQDESV (reference sequence). The CDR3 consists of 16 residues. V trimming: 2 bases; J trimming: 0 bases; junction bases outside the gene matches: 5.